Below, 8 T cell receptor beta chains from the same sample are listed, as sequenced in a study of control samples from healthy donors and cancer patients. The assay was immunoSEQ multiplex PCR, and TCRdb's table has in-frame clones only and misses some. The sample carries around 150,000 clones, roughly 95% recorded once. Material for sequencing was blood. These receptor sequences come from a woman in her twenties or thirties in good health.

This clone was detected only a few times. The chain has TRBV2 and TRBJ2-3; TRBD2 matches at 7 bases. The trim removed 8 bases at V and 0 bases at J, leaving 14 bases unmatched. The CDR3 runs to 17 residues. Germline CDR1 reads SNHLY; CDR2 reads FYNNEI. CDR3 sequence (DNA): TGTGCCAGCCCCGGGACTATCGCTTTTGCTAGCACAGATACGCAGTATTTT. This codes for CASPGTIAFASTDTQYF.

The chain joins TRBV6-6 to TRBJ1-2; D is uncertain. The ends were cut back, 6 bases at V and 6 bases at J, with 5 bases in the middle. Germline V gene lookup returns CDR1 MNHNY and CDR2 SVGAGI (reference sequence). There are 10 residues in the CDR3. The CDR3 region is CASRQNGYTF. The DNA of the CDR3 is TGTGCCAGCAGACAGAATGGCTACACCTTC.

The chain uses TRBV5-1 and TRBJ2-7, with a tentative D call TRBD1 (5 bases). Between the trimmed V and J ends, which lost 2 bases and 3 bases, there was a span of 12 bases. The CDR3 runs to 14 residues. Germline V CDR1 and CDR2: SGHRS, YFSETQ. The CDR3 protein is CASSLMTDSYEQYF. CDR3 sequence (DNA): TGCGCCAGCAGCTTAATGACAGACAGCTACGAGCAGTACTTC.

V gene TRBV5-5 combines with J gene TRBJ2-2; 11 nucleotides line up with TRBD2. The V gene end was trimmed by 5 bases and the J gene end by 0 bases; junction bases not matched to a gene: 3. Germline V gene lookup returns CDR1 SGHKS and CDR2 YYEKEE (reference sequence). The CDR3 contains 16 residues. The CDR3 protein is CASSSGLAANTGELFF. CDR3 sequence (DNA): TGTGCCAGCAGTTCGGGACTAGCGGCGAACACCGGGGAGCTGTTTTTT.

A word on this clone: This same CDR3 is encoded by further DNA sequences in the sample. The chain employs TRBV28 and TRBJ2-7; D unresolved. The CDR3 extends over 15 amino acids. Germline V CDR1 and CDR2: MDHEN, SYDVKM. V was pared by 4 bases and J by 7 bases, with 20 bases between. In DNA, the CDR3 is TGTGCCAGCAGTTCCTTTAAAGGTTTGGGTGGGGAGCAGTACTTC. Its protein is CASSSFKGLGGEQYF.

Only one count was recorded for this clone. The CDR3 sequence: CASYGKGNTGELFF. The CDR3 region has the DNA TGCGCCTCCTACGGAAAAGGGAACACCGGGGAGCTGTTTTTT. The chain is built from TRBV5-1 and TRBJ2-2; D gene ambiguous. The V gene's germline CDR1 is SGHRS and CDR2 YFSETQ. With 10 bases removed from V and 1 base from J, the gap between germline ends came to 14 bases. This CDR3 region has 14 residues.

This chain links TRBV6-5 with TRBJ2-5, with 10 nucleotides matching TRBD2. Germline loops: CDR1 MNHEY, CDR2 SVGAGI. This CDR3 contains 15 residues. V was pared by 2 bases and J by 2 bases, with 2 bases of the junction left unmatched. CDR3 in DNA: TGTGCCAGCAGTTACGGTAGCGGGAGGCAAGAGACCCAGTACTTC. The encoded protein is CASSYGSGRQETQYF.

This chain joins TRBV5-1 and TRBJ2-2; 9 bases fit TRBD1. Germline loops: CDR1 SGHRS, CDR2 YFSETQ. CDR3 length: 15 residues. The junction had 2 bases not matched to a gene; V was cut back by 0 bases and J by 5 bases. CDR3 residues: CASSLDRGQTGELFF. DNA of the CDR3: TGCGCCAGCAGCTTGGACAGGGGGCAAACCGGGGAGCTGTTTTTT.